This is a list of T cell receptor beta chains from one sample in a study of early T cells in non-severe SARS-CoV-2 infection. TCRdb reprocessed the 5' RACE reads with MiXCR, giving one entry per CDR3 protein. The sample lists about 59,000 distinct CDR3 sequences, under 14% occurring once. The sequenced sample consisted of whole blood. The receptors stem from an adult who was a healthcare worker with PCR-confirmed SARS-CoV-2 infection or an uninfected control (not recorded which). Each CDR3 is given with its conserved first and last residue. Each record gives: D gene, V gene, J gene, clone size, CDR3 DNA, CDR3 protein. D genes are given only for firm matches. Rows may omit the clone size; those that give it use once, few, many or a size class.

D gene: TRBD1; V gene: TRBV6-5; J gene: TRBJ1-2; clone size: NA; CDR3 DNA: TGTGCCAGCAGTTGCCGGGACAGGGGGGACTATGGCTACACCTTC; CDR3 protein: CASSCRDRGDYGYTF
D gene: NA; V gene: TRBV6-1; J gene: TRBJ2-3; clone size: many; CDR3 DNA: TGTGCCAGCACTTCTGGGGCGGGGAAGTGGACAGATACGCAGTATTTT; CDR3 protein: CASTSGAGKWTDTQYF
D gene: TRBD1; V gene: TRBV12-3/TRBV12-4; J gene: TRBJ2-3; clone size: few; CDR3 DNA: TGTGCCAGCAGCTCCGGGACAGGGTTTTTTGATACGCAGTATTTT; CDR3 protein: CASSSGTGFFDTQYF
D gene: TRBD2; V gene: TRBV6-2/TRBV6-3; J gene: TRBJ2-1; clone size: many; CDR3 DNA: TGTGCCAGCAGTGTAACTAGCGGGGGTTACAATGAGCAGTTCTTC; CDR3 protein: CASSVTSGGYNEQFF
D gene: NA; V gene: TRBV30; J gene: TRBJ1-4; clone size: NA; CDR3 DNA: TGTGCCTGGAGTGCCGGGACCTCAGAAAAACTGTTTTTT; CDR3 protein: CAWSAGTSEKLFF
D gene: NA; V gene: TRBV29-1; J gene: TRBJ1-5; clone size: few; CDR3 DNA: TGCAGCGTTGCGGACCAGTGGGGGGAGGATCAGCCCCAGCATTTT; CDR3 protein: CSVADQWGEDQPQHF
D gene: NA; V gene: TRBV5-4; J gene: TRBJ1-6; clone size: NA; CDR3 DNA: TGTGCCAGCAGCCCGAACCGTAATTCACCCCTCCACTTT; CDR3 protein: CASSPNRNSPLHF
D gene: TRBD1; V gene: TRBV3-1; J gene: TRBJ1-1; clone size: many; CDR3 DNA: TGTGCCAGCACCCTGGACAGGGGGAACACTGAAGCTTTCTTT; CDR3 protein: CASTLDRGNTEAFF
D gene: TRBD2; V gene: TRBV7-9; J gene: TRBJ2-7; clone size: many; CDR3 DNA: TGTGCCAGCAGCCCGGCCTTAGCGGGGAGCTCCTACGAGCAGTACTTC; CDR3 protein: CASSPALAGSSYEQYF
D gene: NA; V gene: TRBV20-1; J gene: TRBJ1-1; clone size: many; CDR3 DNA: TGCAGTGCTAGGTTTCCGGGACCTAGCACTGAAGCTTTCTTT; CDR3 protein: CSARFPGPSTEAFF
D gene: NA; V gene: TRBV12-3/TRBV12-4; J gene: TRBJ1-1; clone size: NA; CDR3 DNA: TGTGCCAGCAGTCTTATGGGGGGGCGGAACACTGAAGCTTTCTTT; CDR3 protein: CASSLMGGRNTEAFF
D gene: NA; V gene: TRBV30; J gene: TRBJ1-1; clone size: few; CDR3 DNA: TGTGCCTGGATTAGACTGGCGACGAACACTGAAGCTTTCTTT; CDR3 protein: CAWIRLATNTEAFF
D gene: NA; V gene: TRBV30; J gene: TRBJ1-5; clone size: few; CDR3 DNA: TGTGCCTGGAGTTTGTACAGAAGCAATCAGCCCCAGCATTTT; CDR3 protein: CAWSLYRSNQPQHF
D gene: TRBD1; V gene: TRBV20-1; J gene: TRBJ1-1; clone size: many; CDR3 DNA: TGCAGTGCTAGAGCCGGGACAGGGGAGACTGAAGCTTTCTTT; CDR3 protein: CSARAGTGETEAFF
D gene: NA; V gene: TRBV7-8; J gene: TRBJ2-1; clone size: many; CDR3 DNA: TGTGCCAGCACCCCCGGTCCCTTCTCATACAATGAGCAGTTCTTC; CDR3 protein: CASTPGPFSYNEQFF
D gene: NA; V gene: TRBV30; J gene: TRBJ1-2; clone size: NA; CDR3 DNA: TGTGCCTGGAGTCTTGAACAGGTTAATGGCTACACCTTC; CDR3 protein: CAWSLEQVNGYTF
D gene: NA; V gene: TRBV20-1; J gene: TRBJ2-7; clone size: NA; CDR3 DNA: TGCAGTGCTAGAGATGCGGCTCCCGAGCAGTACTTC; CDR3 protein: CSARDAAPEQYF
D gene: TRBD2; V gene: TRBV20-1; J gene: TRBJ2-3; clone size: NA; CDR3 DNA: TGCAGTGCTAGAGCCCAGCGGGGGAGGACGCGCACAGATACGCAGTATTTT; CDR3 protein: CSARAQRGRTRTDTQYF
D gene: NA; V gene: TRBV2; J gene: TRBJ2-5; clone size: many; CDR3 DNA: TGTGCCAGCAGTGACGTCGCAGAGACCCAGTACTTC; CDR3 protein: CASSDVAETQYF
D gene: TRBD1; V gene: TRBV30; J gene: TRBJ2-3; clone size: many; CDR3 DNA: TGTGCCTGGATCAGGCAGGGGGCGCGGGATACGCAGTATTTT; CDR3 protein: CAWIRQGARDTQYF
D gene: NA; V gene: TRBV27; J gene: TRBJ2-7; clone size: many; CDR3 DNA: TGTGCCAGCAGTTGGACAGCCCCCTCCTACGAGCAGTACTTC; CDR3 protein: CASSWTAPSYEQYF
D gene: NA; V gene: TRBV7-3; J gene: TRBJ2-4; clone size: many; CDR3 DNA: TGTGCCAGCAGCTTAAATCCTTTTCGGCAGGGAGAAAACATTCAGTACTTC; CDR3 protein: CASSLNPFRQGENIQYF
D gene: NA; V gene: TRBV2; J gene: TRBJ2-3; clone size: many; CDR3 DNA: TGTGCCAGCAGTTTGACTGGGGCTAGCACAGATACGCAGTATTTT; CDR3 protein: CASSLTGASTDTQYF
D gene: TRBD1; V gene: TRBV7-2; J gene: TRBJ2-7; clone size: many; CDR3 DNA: TGTGCCAGCAGCCCCAGGGGGGGGACAGGGAGAACTCACGAGCAGTACTTC; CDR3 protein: CASSPRGGTGRTHEQYF
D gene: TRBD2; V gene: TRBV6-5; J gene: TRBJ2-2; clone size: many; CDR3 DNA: TGTGCCAGCAGTTATCTTAGCGGGGGCAACACCGGGGAGCTGTTTTTT; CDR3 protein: CASSYLSGGNTGELFF
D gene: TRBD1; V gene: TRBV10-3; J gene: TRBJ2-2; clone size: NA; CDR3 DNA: TGTGCCATCAGACCCGACAGGGGAAACACCGGGGAGCTGTTTTTT; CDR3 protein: CAIRPDRGNTGELFF
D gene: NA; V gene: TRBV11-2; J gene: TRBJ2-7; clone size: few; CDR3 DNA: TGTGCCAGCAGCTCTCCCCATGCACAGGGAGGCTACGAGCAGTACTTC; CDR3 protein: CASSSPHAQGGYEQYF
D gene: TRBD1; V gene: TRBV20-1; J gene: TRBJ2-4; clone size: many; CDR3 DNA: TGCAGTGCTACGGACAGGGAGAGAGCCAAAAACATTCAGTACTTC; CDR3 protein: CSATDRERAKNIQYF
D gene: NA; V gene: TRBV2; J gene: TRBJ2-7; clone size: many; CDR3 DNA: TGTGCCAGTGGAGCCTCCGAAGCAGCCATCTCCTACGAGCAGTACTTC; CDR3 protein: CASGASEAAISYEQYF
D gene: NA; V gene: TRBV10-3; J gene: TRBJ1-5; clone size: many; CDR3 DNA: TGTGCCATCAGTGACAGCAATCAGCCCCAGCATTTT; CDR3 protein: CAISDSNQPQHF
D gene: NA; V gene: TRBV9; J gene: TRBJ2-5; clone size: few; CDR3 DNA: TGTGCCAGCAGCGTACCCGGGCTAGAGACCCAGTACTTC; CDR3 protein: CASSVPGLETQYF
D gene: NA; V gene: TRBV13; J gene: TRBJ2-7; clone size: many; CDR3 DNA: TGTGCCAGCAGCTTAGAGGGAGCCCTCTACGAGCAGTACTTC; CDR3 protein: CASSLEGALYEQYF
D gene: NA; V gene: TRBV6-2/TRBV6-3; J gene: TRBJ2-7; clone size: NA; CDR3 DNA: TGTGCCAGCAGTTACTTTGGTCGGCACGAGCAGTACTTC; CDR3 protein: CASSYFGRHEQYF
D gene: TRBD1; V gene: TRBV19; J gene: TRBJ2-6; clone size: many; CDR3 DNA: TGTGCCAGTAGTAGTGGGACAGGGCGGTCTGGGGCCAACGTCCTGACTTTC; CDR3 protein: CASSSGTGRSGANVLTF
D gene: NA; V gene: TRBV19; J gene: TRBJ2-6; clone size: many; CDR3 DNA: TGTGCCAGTGCCTTACCAAGCAGGGCTGGGGCCAACGTCCTGACTTTC; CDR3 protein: CASALPSRAGANVLTF
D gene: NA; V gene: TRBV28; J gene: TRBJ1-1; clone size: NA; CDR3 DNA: TGTGCCAGCCTTACTCTAGACAGGAGGAGCACTGAAGCTTTCTTT; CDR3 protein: CASLTLDRRSTEAFF
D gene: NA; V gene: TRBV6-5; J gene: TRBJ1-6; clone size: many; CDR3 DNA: TGTGCCAGCAGTTACCTAAGAAGTTCACCCCTCCACTTT; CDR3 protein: CASSYLRSSPLHF
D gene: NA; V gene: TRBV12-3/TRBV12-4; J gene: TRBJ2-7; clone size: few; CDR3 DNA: TGTGCCAGCGCTACAACCCGGGACCCATGCGGGCAGTACTTC; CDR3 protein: CASATTRDPCGQYF
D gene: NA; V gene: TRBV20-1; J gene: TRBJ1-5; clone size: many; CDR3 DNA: TGCAGTGCTAGAGACTGGCGACGGACAGTTAGCAATCAGCCCCAGCATTTT; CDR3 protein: CSARDWRRTVSNQPQHF
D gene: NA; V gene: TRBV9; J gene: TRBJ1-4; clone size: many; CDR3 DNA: TGTGCCAGCAGCGTAGGAGGGGGGGCTGAAAAACTGTTTTTT; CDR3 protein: CASSVGGGAEKLFF
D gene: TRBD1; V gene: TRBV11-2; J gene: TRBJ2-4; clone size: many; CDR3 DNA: TGTGCCAGCAGCCCACCTCTCCGGACAGGCGAAAACATTCAGTACTTC; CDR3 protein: CASSPPLRTGENIQYF
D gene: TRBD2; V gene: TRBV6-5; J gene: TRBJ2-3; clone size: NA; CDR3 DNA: TGTGCCAGCAGTTACTCGGCGGGAGGTCGGCGGGGTGCAGATACGCAGTATTTT; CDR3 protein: CASSYSAGGRRGADTQYF
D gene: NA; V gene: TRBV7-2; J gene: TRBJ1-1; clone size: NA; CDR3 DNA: TGTGCCAGCAGCTCCCGGGGGACGGGGAACACTGAAGCTTTCTTT; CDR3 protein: CASSSRGTGNTEAFF
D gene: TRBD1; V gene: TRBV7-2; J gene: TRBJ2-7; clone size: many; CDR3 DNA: TGTGCCAGCAGCTTAGGAAGCATGGGGACAGTTAAGCAGTACTTC; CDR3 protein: CASSLGSMGTVKQYF
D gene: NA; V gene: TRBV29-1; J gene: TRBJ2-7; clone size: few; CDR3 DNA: TGCAGCGCCCGGACAGTCTACGAGCAGTACTTC; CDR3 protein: CSARTVYEQYF